Listed below are T cell receptor beta chains from one sample, sequenced in a study of blood T cells in healthy people across ages. TCRdb fed the 5' RACE reads into MiXCR, producing one record per CDR3 protein. The table includes 800,000 to 950,000 distinct CDR3 sequences, under 50% detected once. The specimen was blood. These receptors were obtained from a man aged 25 to 40 in good health. CDR3s include the opening cysteine and the closing phenylalanine or tryptophan. A D gene is named only where the DNA matches it firmly. Clone size, where shown, is once, few, many, or a class for clones that have expanded.

>.|TRBV11-2|TRBD2|TRBJ2-4
TGTGCCAGCAGCTCTCCTAGCGGGGGGGTTATAGCCAAAAACATTCAGTACTTC
CASSSPSGGVIAKNIQYF
>few|TRBV5-1|.|TRBJ2-7
TGCGCCAGCAGCTTGGAGGTTTCAGTCCCCTCCGAGCAGTACTTC
CASSLEVSVPSEQYF
>few|TRBV11-3|TRBD1|TRBJ1-4
TGTGCCAGCAGCCCTCAGACAGGGGGTGAAAAACTGTTTTTT
CASSPQTGGEKLFF
>.|TRBV12-3/TRBV12-4|TRBD1|TRBJ1-2
TGTGCCAGCAGTTTAGCGATGGGGACAGGACGATTTACTAACTATGGCTACACCTTC
CASSLAMGTGRFTNYGYTF
>few|TRBV6-1|.|TRBJ2-5
TGTGCCAGCAGTGCCGCGGGATTAGGGGAGACCCAGTACTTC
CASSAAGLGETQYF
>few|TRBV2|TRBD2|TRBJ2-3
TGTGCCAGCAGTGAAGGGACTAGCGGGGGTCTGGGTACGCAGTATTTT
CASSEGTSGGLGTQYF
>.|TRBV27|TRBD1|TRBJ2-7
TGTGCCAGCTATGACAGGGTATACGAGCAGTACTTC
CASYDRVYEQYF
>.|TRBV20-1|.|TRBJ2-7
TGCAGTGGGGCGGGGGCAGGTGGAATGGGCGAGCAGTACTTC
CSGAGAGGMGEQYF
>.|TRBV7-8|TRBD2|TRBJ2-1
TGTGCCAGCAGCTTAGGGCGCGGGGGGGCCTACAAGGAGCAGTTCTTC
CASSLGRGGAYKEQFF
>.|TRBV20-1|TRBD2|TRBJ2-7
TGCAGTGCTAGAGATCTCCGGGAGGATAGAAATGAGCAGTACTTC
CSARDLREDRNEQYF
>few|TRBV6-4|.|TRBJ2-3
TGTGCCAGCAGTGACCTCTTCTCTAGCGCGGCAGATACGCAGTATTTT
CASSDLFSSAADTQYF
>.|TRBV2|TRBD1|TRBJ1-2
TGTGCCAGCAGCGAACAGGGGGCTGGTGGCTACACCTTC
CASSEQGAGGYTF
>.|TRBV7-8|.|TRBJ1-5
TGTGCCAGCAGCTTATCATTCGGGCTTTATAGCAATCAGCCCCAGCATTTT
CASSLSFGLYSNQPQHF
>.|TRBV19|.|TRBJ2-1
TGTGCCAGTAGTCGACGCGACAATGAGCAGTTCTTC
CASSRRDNEQFF
>few|TRBV5-1|.|TRBJ2-1
TGCGCCAGCAACCGGGAACCCTGTAAGTTCTTC
CASNREPCKFF
>few|TRBV20-1|.|TRBJ2-7
TGCAGTGCTAGAACCAGACTAAAGGGTAACGACGAGCAGTACTTC
CSARTRLKGNDEQYF
>.|TRBV19|TRBD1|TRBJ1-6
TGTGCCAGTAGATCTGGGACAGGGTTCTATAATTCACCCCTCCACTTT
CASRSGTGFYNSPLHF
>many|TRBV4-3|TRBD1|TRBJ1-2
TGCGCCAGCAGCCCGCATCGGGACAGGTCCTATGGCTACACCTTC
CASSPHRDRSYGYTF
>.|TRBV7-9|TRBD1|TRBJ2-3
TGTGCCGGCAGCCTAAGGACAGGGGAGGATAAAGATACGCAGTATTTT
CAGSLRTGEDKDTQYF
>few|TRBV27|TRBD1|TRBJ1-5
TGTGCCAGCAGTTTTAGGGGGACAGGGGGCCTCGGTCGAAATAGCAATCAGCCCCAGCATTTT
CASSFRGTGGLGRNSNQPQHF
>.|TRBV4-1|.|TRBJ1-2
TGCGCCAGCAGCCAGAAGGAGGCAGGCCATGGCTACACCTTC
CASSQKEAGHGYTF
>.|TRBV6-5|.|TRBJ2-7
TGTGCCAGCAGTTACGAACCGGGGGCCCACGAGCAGTACTTC
CASSYEPGAHEQYF
>.|TRBV9|.|TRBJ2-3
TGTGCCAGCAGCGCATGGGGAGGTCGCACAGATACGCAGTATTTT
CASSAWGGRTDTQYF
>once|TRBV7-3|.|TRBJ1-1
TGTGCCAGCAGCTTAATCGGGACCGCGGGGAACACTGAAGCTTTCTTT
CASSLIGTAGNTEAFF
>.|TRBV28|.|TRBJ1-1
TGTGCCAGCAAAGTTCACACTGAAGCTTTCTTT
CASKVHTEAFF
>few|TRBV12-3/TRBV12-4|TRBD2|TRBJ2-1
TGTGCCAGCAGTCCTGCCGCTAGCGGGGTCCTCGCCTACAATGAGCAGTTCTTC
CASSPAASGVLAYNEQFF
>few|TRBV5-6|.|TRBJ2-1
TGTGCCAGCAGCTGGGACATTGAGCAGTTCTTC
CASSWDIEQFF
>many|TRBV3-1|TRBD2|TRBJ2-3
TGTGCCAGCAGCCAACAAGGACGGGGGGGATTTGATACGCAGTATTTT
CASSQQGRGGFDTQYF
>.|TRBV29-1|TRBD2|TRBJ2-5
TGCAGCTCCGGACTAGCGGACACTACACAAGAGACCCAGTACTTC
CSSGLADTTQETQYF
>.|TRBV27|TRBD1|TRBJ1-2
TGTGCCAGCAGGCAACAGGGGTCTGGGTATGGCTACACCTTC
CASRQQGSGYGYTF
>.|TRBV12-3/TRBV12-4|.|TRBJ2-1
TGTGCCAGCAGTTTAAGGGCCTCGGGGTGGGTGCAGTTCTTC
CASSLRASGWVQFF
>few|TRBV6-1|.|TRBJ1-1
TGTGCCAGCAGTACAGGGCTTAGGAACACTGAAGCTTTCTTT
CASSTGLRNTEAFF
>.|TRBV6-2/TRBV6-3|.|TRBJ2-3
TGTGCCAGCAGTTACGGCCCCAACCTGCCAAGCGTGAGCACAGATACGCAGTATTTT
CASSYGPNLPSVSTDTQYF
>.|TRBV21-1|.|TRBJ2-7
TGTGCCAGCAGCAAAGCGCCGGGCAACGAGCAGTACTTC
CASSKAPGNEQYF
>few|TRBV6-1|.|TRBJ2-2
TGTGCCGGTAAGGGTCAGAAGAACACCGGGGAGCTGTTTTTT
CAGKGQKNTGELFF
>.|TRBV6-2/TRBV6-3|TRBD2|TRBJ2-1
TGTGCCAAGGGAGGAAGACTAGCGGGGGGACTCTCCTACAATGAGCAGTTCTTC
CAKGGRLAGGLSYNEQFF
>few|TRBV7-2|.|TRBJ2-5
TGTGCCAGCAGCGTAGGCTGGGGAGAGACCCAGTACTTC
CASSVGWGETQYF
>.|TRBV4-2|TRBD1|TRBJ1-4
TGTGCCAGCAGCCAGGGACAGGGGGGAAATGAAAAACTGTTTTTT
CASSQGQGGNEKLFF
>.|TRBV19|.|TRBJ2-7
TGTGCCAGTAGTCACCGGGCCTCTGGCTCCTACGAGCAGTACTTC
CASSHRASGSYEQYF
>.|TRBV27|TRBD2|TRBJ2-2
TGTGCCAGCAAACCGTGGAGTCTAGCGGGGGTAACCGGGGAGCTGTTTTTT
CASKPWSLAGVTGELFF
>many|TRBV14|.|TRBJ2-1
TGTGCCAGCAGCCAAGCTTTTGGTTTTGGGGTCTCCTACAATGAGCAGTTCTTC
CASSQAFGFGVSYNEQFF
>few|TRBV12-5|TRBD2|TRBJ2-3
TGTGCTAGTGGTTCCCTGGGGGGGGGGAGCACAGATACGCAGTATTTT
CASGSLGGGSTDTQYF
>.|TRBV3-1|.|TRBJ1-2
TGTGCCAGCAGCCGCGGACTCAGGGAGTACCATGGCTACACCTTC
CASSRGLREYHGYTF
>.|TRBV25-1|.|TRBJ1-4
TGTGCCAGCAGTGAAGGGGGCAGGGGAAGTGAAAAACTGTTTTTT
CASSEGGRGSEKLFF
>.|TRBV6-2/TRBV6-3|TRBD1|TRBJ2-4
TGTGCCAGCAGTTCCTCGCGGACAGGGGGCTTCAAAAACATTCAGTACTTC
CASSSSRTGGFKNIQYF
>.|TRBV6-2/TRBV6-3|.|TRBJ2-2
TGTGCCAGCAGGGTGGCGGGGATAAGCACCGGGGAGCTGTTTTTT
CASRVAGISTGELFF
>few|TRBV5-1|TRBD2|TRBJ2-3
TGCGCCAGCAGCATCCTAGCGGGGACAGATACGCAGTATTTT
CASSILAGTDTQYF
>few|TRBV7-2|.|TRBJ2-7
TGTGCCAGCAGACCTGACTGGGACTCTGCCTACGAGCAGTACTTC
CASRPDWDSAYEQYF
>many|TRBV20-1|.|TRBJ2-5
TGCAGTGCTTCCGGACTTAAAATGGAGCAAGAGACCCAGTACTTC
CSASGLKMEQETQYF